This T cell receptor beta chain was identified during a study of T cell responses to AZD1222 COVID-19 vaccine. Some second doses came at about 4 weeks and others at about 12 weeks; these were pooled. As to this clone: As yet, its antigen is unknown. The DNA is left out, because the CDR3 cannot be placed on it with certainty; the CDR3 is given as TCRdb lists it.

Study conclusions and caveats: Donors were mostly white British, more females; clonal diversity possibly underestimated. Only a handful of individuals given AZD1222 were seropositive at baseline.

Sequencing was performed with immunoSEQ multiplex PCR; in TCRdb, only in-frame clones are kept and a portion is missing. The data show approximately 140,000 clones, with 92% seen just once and about 3.6% held by the top ten. This TCR was recovered from an adult who received the AZD1222 COVID-19 vaccine. The input for sequencing was peripheral blood, taken 28 days after the second AZD1222 dose.

CDR3 amino acids: CASSNFGQGSYGYTF. V is TRBV21-1 and J is TRBJ1-2; TRBD1 reflects the table's D call only, with no check against the DNA. TRBV21-1 is a documented pseudogene. Including both end residues, the CDR3 is 15 amino acids long.